These 24 T cell receptor beta chains originate from one sample sequenced in a study of blood T cell repertoires in COVID-19. Sequencing was performed with immunoSEQ multiplex PCR; in TCRdb, only in-frame clones are kept and a portion is missing. Among approximately 270,000 clones listed, around 93% were seen once. The sequencing input was PBMCs or T cells enriched from blood (not recorded which). These receptors originate from a human donor in a cohort exposed to, infected with or recovered from COVID-19 (not recorded which). The donor label of this sample is uncertain.

The chain uses TRBV7-8 and TRBJ2-3; D is perhaps TRBD2 (6 bases). This CDR3 comprises 18 residues. From germline, CDR1 is SGHVS and CDR2 FQNEAQ. The V and J ends lost 2 bases and 1 base respectively, with 19 bases between them. CDR3 region: CASSLNRGFLRGTDTQYF. Written as DNA, the CDR3 is TGTGCCAGCAGCTTAAATCGGGGGTTCCTGAGGGGCACAGATACGCAGTATTTT.

The rearrangement links TRBV9 to TRBJ1-4, with D maybe TRBD1 (5 bases). V shed 4 bases and J shed 8 bases, with 18 bases lying between them. The CDR3 runs to 15 residues. CDR1 and CDR2 (germline): SGDLS, YYNGEE. CDR3: CASSPHGGSAEKLFF. Written as DNA, the CDR3 is TGTGCCAGCAGCCCCCATGGGGGGTCGGCCGAAAAACTGTTTTTT.

V gene TRBV12-3 or TRBV12-4 combines with J gene TRBJ2-7; D is undetermined. The CDR3 length is 13 residues. With 2 bases removed from V and 5 bases from J, the gap between germline ends came to 10 bases. The CDR3: CASSLSQVHEQYF. The CDR3 coding sequence is TGTGCCAGCAGTTTATCGCAGGTCCACGAGCAGTACTTC.

J is TRBJ1-3 and V is TRBV4-2; D not resolved. This CDR3 is 19 amino acids long. Trimming pared 7 bases from V and 0 bases from J, leaving 25 bases between. CDR1 is LGHNA and CDR2 is YNFKEQ in the germline V gene. The DNA of the CDR3 is TGTGCCAGCACTCCTACCGGGTCAGATCACGGTAACTCTGGAAACACCATATATTTT. This sequence encodes CASTPTGSDHGNSGNTIYF.

This chain uses TRBV2 with TRBJ1-5; TRBD1 might be the D (6 bases). This CDR3 is 17 amino acids long. V was cut by 4 bases and J by 0 bases, with 16 bases left in between. CDR1 SNHLY and CDR2 FYNNEI come from the germline V gene. The CDR3 is CASSGNQGRFSNQPQHF. The CDR3 DNA reads TGTGCCAGCAGTGGAAATCAGGGGCGATTTAGCAATCAGCCCCAGCATTTT.

The chain uses TRBV2 and TRBJ2-3, with 9 bases aligning to TRBD2. Germline assignment: CDR1 SNHLY and CDR2 FYNNEI. V was pared by 6 bases and J by 10 bases, with 5 bases of the junction left unmatched. The CDR3 has 12 residues. The CDR3 sequence is CASRIVAGAQYF. CDR3 bases: TGTGCCAGCAGGATAGTAGCGGGAGCGCAGTATTTT.

This clone was seen a few times. The V call is TRBV30, the J call TRBJ2-7; D not resolved. V lost 1 base to trimming and J lost 5 bases, with 9 bases between them. The CDR3 spans 12 residues. Per the germline V gene, CDR1 is GTSNPN and CDR2 is SVGIG (reference sequence). The CDR3 loop reads CAWSATLHEQYF. The DNA of the CDR3 is TGTGCCTGGAGTGCCACATTACACGAGCAGTACTTC.

The gene calls are TRBV19 and TRBJ1-4, with TRBD1 matching 7 bases. This CDR3 contains 14 residues. J was trimmed by 8 bases and V by 6 bases; bases with no gene match: 9. CDR1 and CDR2 (germline): LNHDA, SQIVND (reference sequence). The CDR3 here is CASSSRTGDEKLFF. CDR3 coding DNA: TGTGCCAGTAGCTCCAGGACAGGCGACGAAAAACTGTTTTTT. The entire variable domain, with the rest obtained from reference TRBV19 and TRBJ1-4, is as follows: DGGITQSPKYLFRKEGQNVTLSCEQNLNHDAMYWYRQDPGQGLRLIYYSQIVNDFQKGDIAEGYSVSREKKESFPLTVTSAQKNPTAFYLCASSSRTGDEKLFFGSGTQLSVL.

The chain is built from TRBV20-1 and TRBJ1-1; D unclear. The V gene's germline CDR1 is DFQATT and CDR2 SNEGSKA (reference sequence). This CDR3 is 11 amino acids long. V gave up 5 bases and J gave up 4 bases, with 8 bases separating them. CDR3 coding DNA: TGCAGTGCTTTCTATTTCACTGAAGCTTTCTTT. It yields the protein CSAFYFTEAFF.

In its sample, this clone was seen once. This chain connects TRBV7-2 to TRBJ1-6; D uncertain. CDR3 size: 18 residues. The germline V gene encodes CDR1 SGHTA and CDR2 FQGNSA. V lost 1 base and J 9 bases, leaving 22 bases between the germline ends. The DNA for the CDR3 is TGTGCCAGCAGCTTAGATTCCCCGCGACAAACGAGAATTTCACCCCTCCACTTT. This sequence encodes CASSLDSPRQTRISPLHF.

V and J are TRBV7-2 and TRBJ1-2, with 10 bases aligning to TRBD1. The CDR3 is made up of 16 amino acids. Germline loops: CDR1 SGHTA, CDR2 FQGNSA. V shed 2 bases and J 2 bases; nucleotides not matched to a gene: 5. CDR3 loop: CASSLRDRGGNYGYTF. The CDR3, as DNA: TGTGCCAGCAGCTTAAGGGACAGGGGTGGCAACTATGGCTACACCTTC.

V is TRBV30 and J is TRBJ2-1; 11 bases are a match to TRBD2. The CDR3 is 14 amino acids. The germline gives CDR1 GTSNPN, CDR2 SVGIG (reference sequence). V shed 0 bases and J 7 bases; nucleotides not matched to a gene: 2. The CDR3: CAWSVRLAGNEQFF. DNA for the CDR3: TGTGCCTGGAGTGTACGACTAGCGGGGAATGAGCAGTTCTTC.

The V and J genes are TRBV19 and TRBJ1-4; TRBD1 aligns across 7 bases. J lost 8 bases, V lost 5 bases, and 11 bases had no gene match. In germline, CDR1 is LNHDA, CDR2 SQIVND (reference sequence). This CDR3 is built from 15 residues. In DNA, the CDR3 is TGTGCCAGTAGTCCTCCAGACAGGGCACCGGAAAAACTGTTTTTT. The encoded protein is CASSPPDRAPEKLFF.

V and J are TRBV2 and TRBJ1-5; TRBD1 might be the D (5 bases). Germline values: CDR1 SNHLY, CDR2 FYNNEI. This CDR3 is built from 15 residues. V lost 5 bases to trimming and J lost 3 bases, with 14 bases between them. This CDR3 is CASSLSREVNQPQHF. In DNA form, the CDR3 reads TGTGCCAGCAGTCTGTCCAGGGAAGTCAATCAGCCCCAGCATTTT.

V usage is TRBV28 and J usage is TRBJ1-3; D call uncertain. Trimming cost V 1 base and J 3 bases, with 4 bases left between them. Germline CDR1 MDHEN, CDR2 SYDVKM. This CDR3 comprises 13 residues. The CDR3 sequence is CASSLSGGNTIYF. The CDR3 DNA reads as TGTGCCAGCAGTTTATCAGGTGGAAACACCATATATTTT.

The chain recombines TRBV9 with TRBJ2-6; no clear D. The CDR3 runs 16 residues. The germline V gene encodes CDR1 SGDLS and CDR2 YYNGEE. Between the trimmed V and J ends, which lost 0 bases and 0 bases, there was a span of 7 bases. For the CDR3, the DNA is TGTGCCAGCAGCGTAGGGCCGGGCTCTGGGGCCAACGTCCTGACTTTC. This codes for CASSVGPGSGANVLTF.

This chain connects TRBV11-2 to TRBJ2-7; no firm D call. The CDR3 length is 15 residues. V dropped 1 base and J dropped 10 bases, with 20 bases sitting between them. Germline CDR1 and CDR2: SGHAT and FQNNGV. The CDR3 here is CASSLGQLVFSFQYF. CDR3 DNA sequence: TGTGCCAGCAGCTTAGGACAACTCGTGTTCAGTTTTCAGTACTTC.

CDR3 nucleotides: TGCGCCAGCAGCTACACTAGCGGGGGGCACAATGAGCAGTTCTTC. Its protein product is CASSYTSGGHNEQFF. V gene TRBV5-1 combines with J gene TRBJ2-1; 12 bases are shared with TRBD2. This CDR3 is built from 15 residues. V lost 3 bases and J lost 5; bases outside the gene matches: 3. CDR1 is SGHRS and CDR2 is YFSETQ in the germline V gene.

This clone was recorded once. The V gene is TRBV9, the J gene TRBJ2-1, with a possible D match to TRBD1 (6 bases). The CDR3 is made up of 13 amino acids. The germline CDR1 and CDR2 sequences are SGDLS and YYNGEE. V lost 6 bases and J 5 bases, leaving 12 bases between the germline ends. CDR3 amino acids: CASTGQWNNEQFF. CDR3 DNA: TGTGCCAGCACCGGACAGTGGAACAATGAGCAGTTCTTC.

The rearrangement links TRBV7-3 to TRBJ2-1; 11 bases fit TRBD2. Germline-derived CDR1 and CDR2 are SGHTA and FQGTGA. This CDR3 region has 16 residues. After removal of 5 bases from V and 7 bases from J, the junction contained 10 bases not matched to a gene. The DNA for the CDR3 is TGTGCCAGCAGCCTTTTGACTAGCGGGATTTGGAATGAGCAGTTCTTC. Translated, it gives CASSLLTSGIWNEQFF.

The chain carries TRBV6-2 or TRBV6-3 and TRBJ1-3; no reliable D call. The CDR3 is made up of 15 amino acids. Per the germline V gene, CDR1 is MNHEY and CDR2 is SVGEGT. V lost 5 bases, J lost 0 bases, and 11 bases lay in between. The CDR3 DNA sequence: TGTGCCAGCAGTACCCCCCGGAGCTCTGGAAACACCATATATTTT. Its translation: CASSTPRSSGNTIYF.

The genes are TRBV7-8 and TRBJ2-7, with D maybe TRBD2 (7 bases). The V and J ends lost 1 base and 6 bases respectively, with 16 bases between them. This CDR3 is built from 15 residues. Germline lookup yields CDR1 SGHVS and CDR2 FQNEAQ. This CDR3 reads CASSLGGGGPFEQYF. The CDR3 DNA reads as TGTGCCAGCAGCTTAGGAGGGGGGGGGCCCTTCGAGCAGTACTTC.

The gene calls are TRBV9 and TRBJ2-7; possibly TRBD2 for D (6 bases). The V gene lost 4 bases and the J gene lost 4 bases, with 18 bases spanning the gap. Germline V gene lookup returns CDR1 SGDLS and CDR2 YYNGEE. This CDR3 has 15 residues. In DNA form, the CDR3 reads TGTGCCAGCAGCCCGTGGGGGGACGGAACATACGAGCAGTACTTC. Residues: CASSPWGDGTYEQYF.

The chain uses TRBV28 and TRBJ2-1, with 11 bases that match TRBD2. The ends lost 5 bases at V and 2 bases at J; junction bases unmatched: 2. Looked up from germline, CDR1 is MDHEN and CDR2 is SYDVKM. CDR3 length equals 15 residues. The CDR3 is CASSLAGGTYNEQFF. The CDR3 DNA reads TGTGCCAGCAGTCTAGCGGGGGGAACCTACAATGAGCAGTTCTTC.